The clone carrying this TCR beta chain appeared many times. Antigen specificity is unknown. The sample originates from a study of T cells in Graves' hyperthyroidism and ophthalmopathy. Looking at the study overall: Blood was drawn when the patient was first diagnosed and still untreated. Overall study results and limits: The blood repertoire included most of the expanded thyroid clonotypes above 0.001.

Deletions cut 8 bases from V and 4 bases from J, with 14 bases between. The CDR3 loop spans 13 amino acids. Germline V gene lookup returns CDR1 LNHDA and CDR2 SQIVND (reference sequence). Amplification yielded TCR beta CDR3 regions, with RNA transcripts as the source. Primed by the HTBI set, a first-round RT-PCR was run on the TCR CDR3. TCRdb reanalysed the multiplex PCR reads using MiXCR and keeps one entry per CDR3 protein. Of just under 750,000 distinct CDR3 sequences listed, approximately 36% are singletons. Researchers defined stable Graves' hyperthyroidism as no ophthalmopathy progression within 18 months. Exclusion followed for patients with uncontrolled infection, other autoimmune disease, pregnancy or lactation.

What was sequenced was blood. The clonotype was recovered from a woman in her 40s with Graves' hyperthyroidism. The chain employs TRBV19 and TRBJ2-5; D unresolved. The DNA of the CDR3 is TGTGCCAGTTCAAAGACACGTCTAGAGACCCAGTACTTC. This translates into CASSKTRLETQYF.